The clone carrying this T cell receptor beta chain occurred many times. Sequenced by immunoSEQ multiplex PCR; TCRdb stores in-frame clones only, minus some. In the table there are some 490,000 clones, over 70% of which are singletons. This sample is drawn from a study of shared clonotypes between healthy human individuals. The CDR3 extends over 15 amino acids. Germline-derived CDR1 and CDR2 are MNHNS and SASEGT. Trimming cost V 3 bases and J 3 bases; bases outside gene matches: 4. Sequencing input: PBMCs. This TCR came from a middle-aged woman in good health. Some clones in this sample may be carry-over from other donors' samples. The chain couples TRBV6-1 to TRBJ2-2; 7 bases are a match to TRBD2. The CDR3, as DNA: TGTGCCAGCAGTGATAGCGGGTGGGACACCGGGGAGCTGTTTTTT. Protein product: CASSDSGWDTGELFF.